This T cell receptor beta chain is from a study of CD8 T cells in ankylosing spondylitis. The CDR3 loop spans 15 amino acids. Trimming removed 5 bases from V and 3 bases from J; junction bases left unmatched: 10. Germline values: CDR1 MNHNS, CDR2 SASEGT. Details on this clonotype: Its antigen is currently unknown.

Study observations and caveats: A TCR beta motif of under 10 highly homologous variants seemed to mark ankylosing spondylitis blood.

MiXCR, run by TCRdb on the 5' RACE reads, gives a single entry per CDR3 protein. Among about 700,000 distinct CDR3 sequences listed, around a fifth were seen once. The clonotype comes from a male donor with ankylosing spondylitis. The chain is built from TRBV6-1 and TRBJ2-7; TRBD2 matches at 7 bases. Sequenced material: blood, either unsorted or a sorted T cell fraction (not recorded which). The CDR3: CASSQTSGRYYEQYF. In nucleotides, the CDR3 is TGTGCCAGCAGTCAGACTTCCGGGAGGTACTACGAGCAGTACTTC.